The sequence of this T cell receptor (beta chain) was determined in a study of early T cells in non-severe SARS-CoV-2 infection. About the research overall: It was bulk RNA from unsorted whole blood that was sequenced, and the chains were unpaired. Study conclusions and caveats: VDJdb matches were skewed toward anti-spike CD8 T cell responses.

This clonotype was counted a few times. Its specificity is unknown. With 4 bases removed from V and 3 bases from J, the gap between germline ends came to 16 bases. This CDR3 has 16 residues. CDR1 is MGHRA and CDR2 is YSYEKL in the germline V gene. In the library, individual cDNA molecules carried attached unique molecular identifiers. One entry per CDR3 protein, called by TCRdb with MiXCR from the 5' RACE reads. The sample carries around 68,000 distinct CDR3 sequences, over 4.5% recorded once. Sequences were derived from whole blood, sampled at baseline. The V gene is TRBV4-1, the J gene TRBJ1-3, with D unresolved. The sequence came from an adult who was a healthcare worker with PCR-confirmed SARS-CoV-2 infection or an uninfected control (not recorded which). In DNA form, the CDR3 reads TGCGCCAGCAGCCCCGGTTGGTTTCGCGGTGGAAACACCATATATTTT. Amino acid sequence: CASSPGWFRGGNTIYF.